What follows are 28 T cell receptor beta chains derived from one specimen sequenced in a study of patients and donors after allogeneic stem cell transplantation. TCRdb processed the RT-PCR reads anew with MiXCR; each CDR3 protein has one entry. The repertoire holds approximately 3,000 distinct CDR3 sequences, with about 5% as singletons. Input material: blood, either unsorted or a sorted T cell fraction (not recorded which). The receptors were gathered from a human donor who was either an allogeneic HSCT recipient or a stem cell or donor lymphocyte infusion donor (not recorded which). It is not recorded whose cells these are; they may come from a transplant donor.

This clonotype was seen a handful of times. In DNA, the CDR3 is TGTGCCAGCAGTTTAGAGGTCCCGGTGACTATGGGGGCCAACGTCCTGACTTTC. Translation gives CASSLEVPVTMGANVLTF. This chain uses TRBV27 with TRBJ2-6; possibly TRBD2 for D (5 bases). V gave up 2 bases and J gave up 4 bases, with 18 bases separating them. There are 18 residues in the CDR3. Looked up from germline, CDR1 is MNHEY and CDR2 is SMNVEV (reference sequence).

This clonotype qualifies as medium-sized. V usage is TRBV3-1 and J usage is TRBJ2-1, with D maybe TRBD2 (6 bases). The CDR3 is 16 amino acids. Germline CDR1 is LGHDT and CDR2 is YNNKEL (reference sequence). Trimming removed 5 bases from V and 9 bases from J, with 23 bases in between. DNA for the CDR3: TGTGCCAGCAGCAAAAAGGACTATCGAAGAAATTGTGAGCAGTTCTTC. Translating it yields CASSKKDYRRNCEQFF.

This chain links TRBV7-3 with TRBJ1-1; unclear D gene. The V and J ends lost 6 bases and 5 bases respectively, with 16 bases between them. CDR1 and CDR2 (germline): SGHTA, FQGTGA. The CDR3 is made up of 14 amino acids. Here the CDR3 reads CASRREPSGTEAFF. Written as DNA, the CDR3 is TGTGCCAGCAGAAGGGAGCCCAGTGGGACTGAAGCTTTCTTT.

Sample share makes this clonotype medium-sized. This chain uses TRBV6-2 or TRBV6-3 with TRBJ2-2, with unresolved D. The V gene lost 6 bases and the J gene lost 6 bases, with 14 bases spanning the gap. CDR3 length equals 14 residues. Germline V gives CDR1 MNHEY, CDR2 SVGEGT. This CDR3 is CASRPLHQAGELFF. CDR3 coding DNA: TGTGCCAGCAGGCCCCTCCATCAGGCCGGGGAGCTGTTTTTT.

The chain combines TRBV7-9 with TRBJ2-1, with D possibly being TRBD1 or TRBD2 (5 bases each). This CDR3 has 12 amino acids. Trimming removed 5 bases from V and 14 bases from J, with 16 bases in between. Germline V CDR1 and CDR2: SEHNR, FQNEAQ (reference sequence). The CDR3 DNA reads as TGTGCCAGCAGCCGCGAAATTTTGGGGGAGTTCTTC. Amino acid sequence: CASSREILGEFF. The full variable domain, rest sourced from reference TRBV7-9 and TRBJ2-1, is DTGVSQNPRHKITKRGQNVTFRCDPISEHNRLYWYRQTLGQGPEFLTYFQNEAQLEKSRLLSDRFSAERPKGSFSTLEIQRTEQGDSAMYLCASSREILGEFFGPGTRLTVL.

By proportion, this clonotype is medium-sized. The chain combines TRBV11-2 with TRBJ2-2; no reliable D call. V was clipped by 5 bases and J by 0 bases, with 13 bases between them. Germline V lookup: CDR1 SGHAT, CDR2 FQNNGV. This CDR3 region has 16 residues. The CDR3 nucleotides read TGTGCCAGCAGCCCCAGGAGCGCTGCGAACACCGGGGAGCTGTTTTTT. Translation: CASSPRSAANTGELFF.

This clonotype has just a few counts. The chain employs TRBV3-1 and TRBJ2-4; D perhaps matches TRBD1 (6 bases). The CDR3 is made up of 15 amino acids. Trimming pared 1 base from V and 6 bases from J, leaving 13 bases between. The germline V gene has CDR1 LGHDT and CDR2 YNNKEL (reference sequence). The CDR3 coding sequence is TGTGCCAGCAGCCAAGTGGGGGCGCTGGGAAACATTCAGTACTTC. It codes for CASSQVGALGNIQYF.

This clonotype is labeled as medium-sized. V usage is TRBV5-1 and J usage is TRBJ2-5, with 8 bases matching TRBD1. The CDR3 contains 15 residues. The germline CDR1 and CDR2 sequences are SGHRS and YFSETQ. The J segment lost 3 bases and the V segment lost 2 bases, leaving 6 bases of the junction unmatched. CDR3 sequence (DNA): TGCGCCAGCAGCTTCGCCGGGACAGGAGAAGAGACCCAGTACTTC. Translating gives CASSFAGTGEETQYF.

This clonotype came up a few times. V gene TRBV9 combines with J gene TRBJ2-3; D is uncertain. Trimming stripped 0 bases from V and 1 base from J, with 9 bases between. Germline CDR1 and CDR2: SGDLS and YYNGEE. This CDR3 contains 15 residues. The chain's CDR3 is CASSVGGVRTDTQYF. The DNA for the CDR3 is TGTGCCAGCAGCGTAGGAGGAGTCCGCACAGATACGCAGTATTTT.

This clonotype counts as medium-sized. CDR3 sequence: CSARHGTNEQFF. The CDR3 DNA is TGCAGTGCTAGGCACGGGACTAATGAGCAGTTCTTC. The rearrangement uses TRBV20-1 and TRBJ2-1, with D perhaps TRBD2 (6 bases). CDR3 size: 12 residues. Trimming removed 3 bases from V and 7 bases from J, with 10 bases in between. The germline CDR1 and CDR2 sequences are DFQATT and SNEGSKA (reference sequence).

This clonotype is medium-sized within its sample. This rearrangement joins TRBV6-2 or TRBV6-3 to TRBJ2-1, with TRBD2 as a possible D gene (5 bases). The germline CDR1 and CDR2 sequences are MNHEY and SVGEGT. The V end lost 0 bases, the J end lost 6 bases, and 9 bases lay between the germline ends. The CDR3 is made up of 14 amino acids. In nucleotides, the CDR3 is TGTGCCAGCAGTTACTCAGGAGGTAGCAATGAGCAGTTCTTC. Its protein is CASSYSGGSNEQFF.

In this sample, this clonotype is medium-sized. This chain links TRBV7-2 with TRBJ2-7, with TRBD2 matching over 8 bases. V shed 5 bases and J 3 bases; nucleotides not matched to a gene: 12. In germline, CDR1 is SGHTA, CDR2 FQGNSA. This CDR3 contains 16 residues. CDR3 in DNA: TGTGCCAGCAGCCCTAGGACTAGCCGGGGACGCTACGAGCAGTACTTC. Its protein is CASSPRTSRGRYEQYF.

In this sample, this clonotype is medium-sized (0.01 to 0.1%). This sequence joins TRBV7-9 and TRBJ2-2; 8 positions match TRBD1. Trimming at V came to 5 bases and at J to 3 bases, leaving 5 bases not matched to a gene. CDR1 and CDR2 from the germline V gene are SEHNR and FQNEAQ (reference sequence). The CDR3 spans 15 residues. CDR3 sequence: CASSKRTGYTGELFF. Here the CDR3 DNA reads TGTGCCAGCAGCAAGAGGACAGGGTACACCGGGGAGCTGTTTTTT.

This clonotype was seen a handful of times. The chain combines TRBV20-1 with TRBJ2-1; 8 nucleotides align to TRBD2. Germline values: CDR1 DFQATT, CDR2 SNEGSKA (reference sequence). The CDR3 sequence is 14 residues long. J gave up 8 bases and V 6 bases, and 12 bases lay outside the gene matches. Here the CDR3 reads CSAPLAGGDHEQFF. Written as DNA, the CDR3 is TGCAGTGCCCCCCTCGCGGGAGGTGACCATGAGCAGTTCTTC.

Sample share makes this clonotype medium-sized. This chain links TRBV18 with TRBJ2-1, with D possibly being TRBD1 (9 bases). CDR3 length equals 16 residues. Trimming removed 4 bases at V and 4 bases at J, with 17 bases between. Germline CDR1 KGHSH, CDR2 LQKENI. The DNA of the CDR3 is TGTGCCAGCTCACGCGGGGGGACAGGGTATTACAATGAGCAGTTCTTC. Amino acids: CASSRGGTGYYNEQFF.

The rearrangement joins TRBV12-3 or TRBV12-4 to TRBJ2-3; 8 bases are a match to TRBD2. The CDR3 runs 14 residues. Trimming took 6 bases from V and 4 from J; bases not matched to a gene: 6. The chain's CDR3 is CASSWTSPPDTQYF. CDR3 nucleotide sequence: TGTGCCAGCAGCTGGACTAGCCCTCCAGATACGCAGTATTTT.

This clonotype has more than one count but fewer than ten. This chain's CDR3 is CAIRGNYEQYF. In DNA form, the CDR3 reads TGTGCCATCCGTGGGAACTACGAGCAGTACTTC. The rearrangement links TRBV28 to TRBJ2-7; D is unclear. Germline V gene sequence: CDR1 MDHEN, CDR2 SYDVKM. V lost 10 bases to trimming and J lost 3 bases, with 10 bases between them. The CDR3 has 11 residues.

By share of the sample, this clonotype is medium-sized. V and J are TRBV6-2 or TRBV6-3 and TRBJ2-3, with TRBD2 matching 11 bases. Unmatched junction bases numbered 11, after V lost 5 bases and J lost 4 bases. Germline CDR1 reads MNHEY; CDR2 reads SVGEGT. This CDR3 has 17 residues. The CDR3, as DNA: TGTGCCAGCAGTATGGGGACTAGCGGCTCGCAAGCAGATACGCAGTATTTT. This sequence encodes CASSMGTSGSQADTQYF.

By sample share, this clonotype is medium-sized. V is TRBV6-5 and J is TRBJ2-1; the D gene could be TRBD1 or TRBD2 (5 bases each). From germline, CDR1 is MNHEY and CDR2 SVGAGI. Trimming left V 8 bases short and J 6 bases short, with 14 bases between. CDR3 size: 13 residues. The CDR3 region is CASCRGVCNEQFF. The CDR3 DNA reads as TGTGCCAGCTGTCGGGGCGTTTGCAATGAGCAGTTCTTC.

This chain connects TRBV11-2 to TRBJ2-3, with 9 bases matching TRBD2. The length of the CDR3 is 15 residues. Germline CDR1 SGHAT, CDR2 FQNNGV. With 4 bases clipped from V and 12 bases from J, the junction kept 14 bases outside the gene matches. The CDR3 bases are TGTGCCAGCAGCTCCCCGGCGGGAGGGCATAATTTCCAGTATTTT. Protein product: CASSSPAGGHNFQYF.

This clonotype qualifies as medium-sized. The rearrangement joins TRBV12-3 or TRBV12-4 to TRBJ2-1; TRBD1 matches at 7 bases. The CDR3 totals 15 residues. V dropped 2 bases and J dropped 2; count of bases not matched to a gene: 3. CDR3 DNA sequence: TGTGCCAGCAGTTTACGACAGGGACCCTACAATGAGCAGTTCTTC. This encodes CASSLRQGPYNEQFF.

This clonotype was counted only a few times. The J gene is TRBJ2-3, the V gene TRBV23-1; D perhaps matches TRBD1 (7 bases). TRBV23-1 is an ORF, with its function uncertain. V was pared by 1 base and J by 2 bases, with 19 bases between. CDR3 size: 18 residues. The CDR3 DNA reads as TGCGCCAGCAGTCAATTGGGACTGACAGGGCGGGACACAGATACGCAGTATTTT. Protein product: CASSQLGLTGRDTDTQYF.

This clonotype is classed as medium-sized. This chain connects TRBV5-5 to TRBJ2-7; unclear D gene. Germline V gene lookup returns CDR1 SGHKS and CDR2 YYEKEE (reference sequence). Trimming cost V 7 bases and J 0 bases, with 14 bases left between them. The CDR3 is 14 amino acids. CDR3 sequence: CASDSRTVSYEQYF. Written as DNA, the CDR3 is TGTGCCAGCGACTCGAGGACGGTCTCCTACGAGCAGTACTTC.

In its sample, this clonotype ranks as medium-sized. V gene TRBV7-2 combines with J gene TRBJ2-1, with TRBD2 identical over 9 bases. Germline V gene lookup returns CDR1 SGHTA and CDR2 FQGNSA. The ends lost 7 bases at V and 5 bases at J; junction bases unmatched: 6. The CDR3 sequence is 14 residues long. Here the CDR3 DNA reads TGTGCCAGCACCGCTAGCGGGATACACAATGAGCAGTTCTTC. The encoded protein is CASTASGIHNEQFF.

The chain carries TRBV10-3 and TRBJ1-2; D uncertain. Germline assignment: CDR1 ENHRY and CDR2 SYGVKD. V was trimmed by 4 bases and J by 4 bases, leaving 7 bases between them. This CDR3 contains 12 residues. The CDR3: CAISGETYGYTF. The CDR3 DNA reads as TGTGCCATCAGTGGCGAGACCTATGGCTACACCTTC.

This clonotype is labeled medium-sized. The chain joins TRBV7-6 to TRBJ2-7, with TRBD2 matching 9 bases. Germline V lookup: CDR1 SGHVS, CDR2 FNYEAQ. With V trimmed by 1 base and J by 6 bases, 7 bases remained unmatched. The CDR3 sequence is 15 residues long. The CDR3 bases are TGTGCCAGCAGCTTAGGGGCAGCGGGAGGAGGCGAGCAGTACTTC. Translating gives CASSLGAAGGGEQYF.

This clonotype is labeled as medium-sized. The chain recombines TRBV30 with TRBJ2-7; D gene uncertain. The CDR3 is 14 residues long. Between the trimmed V and J ends, which lost 5 bases and 0 bases, there was a span of 14 bases. CDR1 is GTSNPN, CDR2 SVGIG, per germline (reference sequence). CDR3: CAWAIGLDSYEQYF. DNA for the CDR3: TGTGCCTGGGCCATTGGGCTAGACTCCTACGAGCAGTACTTC.

By share of the sample, this clonotype is medium-sized. The CDR3 spells CAWNLDRGSGSQYF. DNA of the CDR3: TGTGCCTGGAACCTAGACCGGGGCTCAGGGTCGCAGTACTTC. The V gene is TRBV30, the J gene TRBJ2-7; D could derive from TRBD1 or TRBD2 (5 bases each). Trimming took off 4 bases at V and 9 bases at J, with 22 bases between the two ends. Germline CDR1 GTSNPN, CDR2 SVGIG (reference sequence). This CDR3 spans 14 amino acids. The whole variable domain, remainder taken from reference TRBV30 and TRBJ2-7, is SQTIHQWPATLVQPVGSPLSLECTVEGTSNPNLYWYRQAAGRGLQLLFYSVGIGQISSEVPQNLSASRPQDRQFILSSKKLLLSDSGFYLCAWNLDRGSGSQYFGPGTRLTVT.